This T cell receptor beta chain was captured by sequencing in a study of T-cell memory formation after mild COVID-19. Points from the study as a whole: Cross-reactive memory apparently joined, as some responding clones appeared in pre-infection memory. Day 15 to 85 contracting clones showed balanced CD4/CD8; later expanders leaned CD4+.

As concerns this clonotype: Its antigen is as yet unknown.

In TCRdb, the 5' RACE reads were re-called with MiXCR into one record per CDR3 protein. The sample has about 470,000 distinct CDR3 sequences, about 18% seen once; the top ten hold 9% to 15%. Trimming removed 7 bases at V and 4 bases at J, with 15 bases between. The CDR3 contains 13 residues. Germline V gene data show CDR1 as DFQATT and CDR2 as SNEGSKA (reference sequence). J is TRBJ2-3 and V is TRBV20-1, with D possibly matching TRBD1 (6 bases). The receptor was isolated from an adult woman who had mild COVID-19 (a few samples of this study predate the infection). Cell type and time point are not known. The sequenced sample was PBMCs or a T cell subset sorted from them (not recorded which). CDR3 sequence reads: CSETRQAPDTQYF. The CDR3 nucleotides are TGCAGTGAAACCCGACAGGCCCCAGATACGCAGTATTTT.